The 8 T cell receptor beta chains below were found in one sample sequenced in a study of T cell changes during pregnancy in multiple sclerosis. The table came from immunoSEQ multiplex PCR; TCRdb's copy has only in-frame clones and leaves some out. Here the sample spans tens of thousands of clones, just over 90% being singletons. The sequencing used peripheral blood, collected after pregnancy. These TCRs come from a female donor with multiple sclerosis, enrolled in a pregnancy study.

In nucleotides, the CDR3 is TGTGCCAGTAGACTTGGACAGGGCCGCAATCAGCCCCAGCATTTT. Residues: CASRLGQGRNQPQHF. The V and J genes are TRBV19 and TRBJ1-5, with 8 bases identical to TRBD1. In germline, CDR1 is LNHDA, CDR2 SQIVND (reference sequence). V lost 6 bases, J lost 2 bases, and 6 bases stayed unmatched. This CDR3 is built from 15 residues.

CDR3 in DNA: TGCAGCGTTGAAGATTACATCCGGGACAGGGTCTTCCCCTACGAGCAGTACTTC. Translation: CSVEDYIRDRVFPYEQYF. This chain uses TRBV29-1 with TRBJ2-7; 9 bases are a match to TRBD1. J gave up 2 bases and V 0 bases, and 14 bases lay outside the gene matches. Germline CDR1 is SQVTM and CDR2 is ANQGSEA. This CDR3 spans 18 amino acids.

The chain is built from TRBV28 and TRBJ1-1, with D possibly being TRBD1 (5 bases). Germline assignment: CDR1 MDHEN and CDR2 SYDVKM. The V gene lost 1 base and the J gene lost 0 bases, with 21 bases spanning the gap. This CDR3 comprises 19 residues. The CDR3 bases are TGTGCCAGCAGTTTATTTGGTGTGGTTCAGGGAATATTGAACACTGAAGCTTTCTTT. It translates to CASSLFGVVQGILNTEAFF.

The chain joins TRBV4-1 to TRBJ2-7; a possible D gene is TRBD2 (5 bases). The CDR3 has 16 residues. The ends were cut back, 4 bases at V and 2 bases at J, with 18 bases in the middle. Germline V gene sequence: CDR1 MGHRA, CDR2 YSYEKL. DNA of the CDR3: TGCGCCAGCAGCCCATCGCTACCCCCCGGGACCTACGAGCAGTACTTC. This translates into CASSPSLPPGTYEQYF.

This chain joins TRBV27 and TRBJ2-2, with a possible D match to TRBD2 (6 bases). From germline, CDR1 is MNHEY and CDR2 SMNVEV (reference sequence). This CDR3 is 15 amino acids long. With 6 bases removed from V and 7 bases from J, the gap between germline ends came to 18 bases. The CDR3: CASRLGLEAGGELFF. CDR3 in DNA: TGTGCCAGCAGACTGGGACTCGAGGCGGGCGGGGAGCTGTTTTTT.

CDR3: CASSRTGGFNYGYTF. In nucleotides, the CDR3 is TGTGCCAGCAGTAGAACAGGGGGTTTTAACTATGGCTACACCTTC. V is TRBV27 and J is TRBJ1-2; 8 bases agree with TRBD1. This CDR3 comprises 15 residues. The junction had 6 bases not matched to a gene; V was cut back by 5 bases and J by 1 base. Looked up from germline, CDR1 is MNHEY and CDR2 is SMNVEV (reference sequence).

V and J are TRBV4-1 and TRBJ2-1, with D uncertain. The ends were cut back, 3 bases at V and 9 bases at J, with 12 bases in the middle. The length of the CDR3 is 13 residues. The V gene's germline CDR1 is MGHRA and CDR2 YSYEKL. CDR3 coding DNA: TGCGCCAGCAGCCATCAGAACCCGGGTGAGCAGTTCTTC. The encoded protein is CASSHQNPGEQFF.

The chain links TRBV9 to TRBJ2-3, with a possible D match to TRBD2 (6 bases). Looked up from germline, CDR1 is SGDLS and CDR2 is YYNGEE. CDR3 size: 16 residues. The V end lost 6 bases, the J end lost 4 bases, and 21 bases lay between the germline ends. This CDR3 reads CASTTGDGTFADTQYF. In DNA form, the CDR3 reads TGTGCCAGCACCACGGGGGACGGGACTTTCGCAGATACGCAGTATTTT. The whole variable domain, remainder taken from reference TRBV9 and TRBJ2-3, is DSGVTQTPKHLITATGQRVTLRCSPRSGDLSVYWYQQSLDQGLQFLIQYYNGEERAKGNILERFSAQQFPDLHSELNLSSLELGDSALYFCASTTGDGTFADTQYFGPGTRLTVL.